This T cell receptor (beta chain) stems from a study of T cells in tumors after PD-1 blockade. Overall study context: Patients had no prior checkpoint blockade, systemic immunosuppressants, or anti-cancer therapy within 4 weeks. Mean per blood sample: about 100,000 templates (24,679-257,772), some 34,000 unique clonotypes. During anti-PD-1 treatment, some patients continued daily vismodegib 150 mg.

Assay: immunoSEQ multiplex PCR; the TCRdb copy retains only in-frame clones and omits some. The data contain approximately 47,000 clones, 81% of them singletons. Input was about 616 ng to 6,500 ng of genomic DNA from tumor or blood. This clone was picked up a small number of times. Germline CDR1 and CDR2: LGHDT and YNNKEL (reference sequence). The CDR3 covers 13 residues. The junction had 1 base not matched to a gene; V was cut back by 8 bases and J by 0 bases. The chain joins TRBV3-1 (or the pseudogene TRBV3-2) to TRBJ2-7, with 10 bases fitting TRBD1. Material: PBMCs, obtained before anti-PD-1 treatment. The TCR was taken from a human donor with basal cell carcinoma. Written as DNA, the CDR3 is TGTGCCAGCGGACAGGGGGGCTCCTACGAGCAGTACTTC. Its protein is CASGQGGSYEQYF.